This is a list of T cell receptor beta chains from one sample in a study of blood T cell repertoires in COVID-19. The assay was immunoSEQ multiplex PCR, and TCRdb's table has in-frame clones only and misses some. The repertoire includes 150,000 to 190,000 clones, approximately 92% of them detected once, and 15% sits in the top ten. The sample comprised peripheral blood. These receptor sequences come from a woman aged 40 to 50 with acute or convalescent COVID-19. The CDR3 runs from the conserved cysteine through the conserved F or W. D genes are given only for firm matches. For some rows the clone size is stated as once, few or many, or as a class when expanded; others skip it.

clone size	D gene	V gene	J gene	CDR3 DNA	CDR3 protein
NA	TRBD1	TRBV13	TRBJ1-2	TGTGCCAGCAGCTTTGACAGGGAGACTTGGCTAGGCTACACCTTC	CASSFDRETWLGYTF
NA	TRBD1	TRBV11-2	TRBJ2-2	TGTGCCAGCAGAAAAGGACAGGGCGGGGATAGTCCCGGGGAGCTGTTTTTT	CASRKGQGGDSPGELFF
few	NA	TRBV28	TRBJ1-1	TGTGCCAGCAGTCAGAACACTGAAGCTTTCTTT	CASSQNTEAFF
NA	TRBD1	TRBV7-9	TRBJ1-1	TGTGCCAGCAGCTCGGACAGGGGGCTGAACACTGAAGCTTTCTTT	CASSSDRGLNTEAFF
NA	TRBD1	TRBV3-1/TRBV3-2	TRBJ1-6	TGTGCCAGCAGCCCAGAGACAGGGGTGTACTCACCCCTCCACTTT	CASSPETGVYSPLHF
NA	NA	TRBV15	TRBJ2-2	TGTGCCACCAGCAGAGATCTCGGACAGAAGGGAAACACCGGGGAGCTGTTTTTT	CATSRDLGQKGNTGELFF
NA	TRBD1	TRBV5-4	TRBJ2-7	TGTGCCAGCAGCCGCGGACAGGGTTTGGGGGAGCAGTACTTC	CASSRGQGLGEQYF
once	TRBD1	TRBV10-2	TRBJ1-5	TGCGCCAGCAGTGAGGACAGGGTGAATCAGCCCCAGCATTTT	CASSEDRVNQPQHF
NA	TRBD1	TRBV6-6	TRBJ1-2	TGTGCCAGCAGTTACTCACAGGGGGACTATGGCTACACCTTC	CASSYSQGDYGYTF
NA	TRBD1	TRBV24-1	TRBJ2-5	TGTGCCACCAGTGATTCCGGGACAGGGGGCGGAGAGACCCAGTACTTC	CATSDSGTGGGETQYF
NA	TRBD1	TRBV5-1	TRBJ1-5	TGCGCCAGCAGCTTGACCGGGACAGGATATCAGCCCCAGCATTTT	CASSLTGTGYQPQHF
NA	NA	TRBV19	TRBJ2-4	TGTGCCAGTAGTGCCGCCCGGGACTGGGGATTGGGTGGGAACATTCAGTACTTC	CASSAARDWGLGGNIQYF
NA	NA	TRBV27	TRBJ1-5	TGTGCCAGCAGTCCGAGGGTGAGCAATCAGCCCCAGCATTTT	CASSPRVSNQPQHF
NA	TRBD2	TRBV18	TRBJ2-1	TGTGCCAGCTCAGAGAGCGGGAGCTCCTACAATGAGCAGTTCTTC	CASSESGSSYNEQFF
NA	TRBD1	TRBV5-6	TRBJ1-6	TGTGCCAGCAGCCAACAGGGGGCCCCAGGGTCACCCCTCCACTTT	CASSQQGAPGSPLHF
once	NA	TRBV4-2	TRBJ1-2	TGTGCCAGCAGCCAAGATCTATACAGACCAAACTATGGCTACACCTTC	CASSQDLYRPNYGYTF
NA	NA	TRBV6-2/TRBV6-3	TRBJ1-6	TGTGCCAGCAGCCTATATAATTCACCCCTCCACTTT	CASSLYNSPLHF
once	NA	TRBV7-2	TRBJ1-5	TGTGCCAGCAGCTCTGAGATTTATCAGCCCCAGCATTTT	CASSSEIYQPQHF
NA	TRBD1	TRBV4-1	TRBJ2-2	TGCGCCAGCAGCCAAGGCGGACAGGGCACCGGGGAGCTGTTTTTT	CASSQGGQGTGELFF
NA	TRBD2	TRBV5-1	TRBJ2-7	TGCGCCAGCAGCTTTTCTATCGACTGGCGGGAGGGCCGGGAGCAGTACTTC	CASSFSIDWREGREQYF
few	NA	TRBV27	TRBJ2-7	TGTGCCAGCAGTTTATACGACACCAGCTCCTACGAGCAGTACTTC	CASSLYDTSSYEQYF
NA	NA	TRBV6-5	TRBJ2-6	TGTGCCAGCAGTTACTCCTTTCGGTCTGGGGCCAACGTCCTGACTTTC	CASSYSFRSGANVLTF
few	NA	TRBV4-1	TRBJ1-1	TGCGCCAGCAGCCACGGGAACACTGAAGCTTTCTTT	CASSHGNTEAFF
NA	NA	TRBV10-3	TRBJ2-7	TGTGCCATCAGTGAATCTTTCTACGAGCAGTACTTC	CAISESFYEQYF
NA	TRBD2	TRBV4-1	TRBJ2-1	TGCGCCAGCAGCCACACGGGAGGGGCCGACAATGAGCAGTTCTTC	CASSHTGGADNEQFF
once	NA	TRBV9	TRBJ2-2	TGTGCCAGCAGCGTAGCCCCACCCTTGAACGCGGGGGAGCTGTTTTTT	CASSVAPPLNAGELFF
NA	TRBD1	TRBV5-5	TRBJ2-5	TGTGCCAGCCGGGACAGGGGGCATGGAGAGACCCAGTACTTC	CASRDRGHGETQYF